These T cell receptor beta chains were read from a single sample in a study of cytomegalovirus exposure and HLA in healthy donors. Method: immunoSEQ multiplex PCR; TCRdb's copy keeps in-frame clones and lacks some. The sample shows around 110,000 clones, 74% of them seen only once. Sequenced sample: PBMCs. The receptors stem from a man aged 30 to 39 in good health and CMV-seropositive. The CDR3 runs from the conserved cysteine through the conserved F or W. D genes are given only for firm matches. Clone size appears in some rows only: once, few, many, or a class for an expanded clone.

TRBJ1-4 | TRBV25-1 | NA | few | TGTGCCAGCAGTGACAGGGAAACTAATGAAAAACTGTTTTTT | CASSDRETNEKLFF
TRBJ2-7 | TRBV9 | TRBD2 | NA | TGTGCCAGCAGCGTAACTAGCGGGGACTACGAGCAGTACTTC | CASSVTSGDYEQYF
TRBJ2-1 | TRBV12-5 | TRBD1 | NA | TGTGCTAGTGGCACCGGGACAGGGGAACAGTTCTTC | CASGTGTGEQFF
TRBJ2-7 | TRBV19 | NA | few | TGTGCCAGTAGTATAGCGCAGGGGAGAAGGGAGCAGTACTTC | CASSIAQGRREQYF
TRBJ2-2 | TRBV7-9 | TRBD2 | NA | TGTTCCAGCAGCTTAGTCGCTAGCGGTACCGGGGAGCTGTTTTTT | CSSSLVASGTGELFF
TRBJ2-5 | TRBV19 | NA | once | TGTGCCAGTAGTAGCGGGGACCTCCAAGAGACCCAGTACTTC | CASSSGDLQETQYF
TRBJ1-1 | TRBV29-1 | NA | few | TGCAGCGTTGAAGACCAGGGCACTGAAGCTTTCTTT | CSVEDQGTEAFF
TRBJ1-2 | TRBV4-2 | NA | once | TGTGCCAGCAGCCAAGTAAGGGGTGACTATGGCTACACCTTC | CASSQVRGDYGYTF
TRBJ2-5 | TRBV29-1 | NA | NA | TGCAGCGTTGGCCCCAGGGTCCAAGAGACCCAGTACTTC | CSVGPRVQETQYF
TRBJ2-3 | TRBV4-1 | TRBD2 | NA | TGCGCCAGCAGCCCGGGGGGAATTCGCACAGATACGCAGTATTTT | CASSPGGIRTDTQYF
TRBJ1-1 | TRBV7-3 | NA | once | TGTGCCAGCAGCCCCACAGGTGGACCAACTGAAGCTTTCTTT | CASSPTGGPTEAFF
TRBJ1-2 | TRBV6-1 | TRBD1 | NA | TGTGCCAGCAGTGGGACGAGAGGGGGCGGGAGGGGCTACCCCTTC | CASSGTRGGGRGYPF
TRBJ2-1 | TRBV5-1 | TRBD2 | NA | TGCGCCAGCAGCTTGGAAGCGGGGGGCGGTTTTGGTGAGCAGTTCTTC | CASSLEAGGGFGEQFF
TRBJ1-1 | TRBV19 | NA | few | TGTGCCAGTAGTTCATCGAGGGATACTGAAGCTTTCTTT | CASSSSRDTEAFF
TRBJ2-2 | TRBV10-2 | TRBD1 | NA | TGCGCCAGCAGTGTTACAGGGGGCGCCCGGAACACCGGGGAGCTGTTTTTT | CASSVTGGARNTGELFF
TRBJ1-2 | TRBV28 | NA | NA | TGTGCCAGCGCCAGGGTAAGCTCTGGCTACACCTTC | CASARVSSGYTF
TRBJ1-3 | TRBV2 | NA | NA | TGTGCCAGCAGTGAGGAGGGAAACACCATATATTTT | CASSEEGNTIYF
TRBJ2-3 | TRBV15 | NA | NA | TGTGCCACCAGCAGGTTGGAACAGGGCACAGATACGCAGTATTTT | CATSRLEQGTDTQYF
TRBJ1-1 | TRBV7-9 | TRBD1 | few | TGTGCCAGCAGCCCAGGACAGGACCGTGAAGCTTTCTTT | CASSPGQDREAFF
TRBJ2-1 | TRBV7-2 | TRBD2 | once | TGTGCCAGCAGCTCTTCAGCGGGGGGGTGGAGTGAGCAGTTCTTC | CASSSSAGGWSEQFF
TRBJ1-6 | TRBV9 | TRBD1 | NA | TGTGCCAGCAGCCCCCGGACAGGGGGGTTTGCAACATCACCCCTCCACTTT | CASSPRTGGFATSPLHF
TRBJ2-7 | TRBV19 | TRBD1 | NA | TGTGCCAGTAGAGGGACAGGGGTTGCCTACGAGCAGTACTTC | CASRGTGVAYEQYF
TRBJ2-2 | TRBV19 | NA | NA | TGTGCCAGTAGTATAGGGAGGCAGGTAATCACCGGGGAGCTGTTTTTT | CASSIGRQVITGELFF
TRBJ2-1 | TRBV19 | TRBD2 | NA | TGTGCCAGTAGCACTAGCGGGGTAATCGATGAGCAGTTCTTC | CASSTSGVIDEQFF
TRBJ1-3 | TRBV5-1 | NA | NA | TGCGCCAGCAGCTTGGGGGCCCAGGGGGGAAACACCATATATTTT | CASSLGAQGGNTIYF
TRBJ1-1 | TRBV28 | NA | NA | TGTGCCAGCAGGGGAAACAGGGAAGTAACGGGGTTGAAAGCTTTCTTT | CASRGNREVTGLKAFF
TRBJ2-7 | TRBV4-1 | TRBD1 | NA | TGCGCCAGCAGCCGTCTGGACAGGCCCGACTACGAGCAGTACTTC | CASSRLDRPDYEQYF
TRBJ1-4 | TRBV2 | TRBD1 | NA | TGTGCCAGCAGCGTCAGGGGGCGCGGGGAAAAACTGTTTTTT | CASSVRGRGEKLFF